The clone carrying this T cell receptor beta chain showed up just once. What it binds is unknown. CDR3 length: 15 residues. The V segment lost 5 bases and the J segment 8 bases; nucleotides outside the gene matches: 11. Germline V gene lookup returns CDR1 SGHTA and CDR2 FQGNSA. The data were produced by immunoSEQ multiplex PCR, yet TCRdb's version contains in-frame clones alone and is incomplete. The table includes roughly 2.2 million clones, about 92% detected once. This entry is derived from a study of shared clonotypes between healthy human individuals. Findings and caveats of the study: Clonotype sharing across a handful of donors was observed for around 5% of naive CD4 clonotypes. What naive subsets generally showed was a larger estimated richness than memory subsets showed.

The sequenced material came from naive CD4+ T cells from PBMCs. The subset was: CD45RA+ positively selected. The origin of this receptor is a man aged 18 to 35 in good health. Some clones in this sample may be carry-over from other donors' samples. The V call is TRBV7-2, the J call TRBJ2-1; 8 bases map to TRBD2. The CDR3 reads CASSRGTRGSDEQFF. The CDR3, as DNA: TGTGCCAGCAGCCGGGGGACTAGAGGAAGTGATGAGCAGTTCTTC.